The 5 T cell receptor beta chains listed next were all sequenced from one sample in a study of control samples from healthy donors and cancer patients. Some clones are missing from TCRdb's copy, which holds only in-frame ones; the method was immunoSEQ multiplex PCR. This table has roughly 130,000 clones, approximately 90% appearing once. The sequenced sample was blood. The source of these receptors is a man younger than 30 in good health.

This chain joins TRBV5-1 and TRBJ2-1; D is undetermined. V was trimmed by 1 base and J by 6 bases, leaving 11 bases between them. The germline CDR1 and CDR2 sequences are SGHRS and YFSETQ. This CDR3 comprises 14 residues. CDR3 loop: CASSLPTGGNEQFF. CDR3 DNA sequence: TGCGCCAGCAGCTTGCCGACTGGCGGCAATGAGCAGTTCTTC.

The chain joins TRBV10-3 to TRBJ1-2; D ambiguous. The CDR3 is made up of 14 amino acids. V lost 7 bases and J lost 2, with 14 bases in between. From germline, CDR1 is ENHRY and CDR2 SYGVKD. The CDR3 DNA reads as TGTGCCATCAATAAAGATACTTCAAACTATGGCTACACCTTC. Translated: CAINKDTSNYGYTF.

The CDR3 DNA reads TGTGCCAGCAGCACGAGGGGTCCTGAAGCTTTCTTT. Translation: CASSTRGPEAFF. This chain joins TRBV12-3 or TRBV12-4 and TRBJ1-1; the D gene is possibly TRBD1 (5 bases). Trimming removed 6 bases at V and 6 bases at J, with 11 bases between. This CDR3 has 12 residues.

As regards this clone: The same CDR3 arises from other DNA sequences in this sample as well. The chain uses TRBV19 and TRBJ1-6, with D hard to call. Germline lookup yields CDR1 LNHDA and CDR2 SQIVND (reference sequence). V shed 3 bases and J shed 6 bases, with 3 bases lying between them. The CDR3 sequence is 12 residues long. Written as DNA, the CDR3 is TGTGCCAGTAGTATTGGTAATTCACCCCTCCACTTT. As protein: CASSIGNSPLHF.

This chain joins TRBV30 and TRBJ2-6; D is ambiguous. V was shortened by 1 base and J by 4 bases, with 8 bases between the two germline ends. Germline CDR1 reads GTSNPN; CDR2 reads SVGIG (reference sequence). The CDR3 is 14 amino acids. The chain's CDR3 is CAWSAMSGANVLTF. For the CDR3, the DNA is TGTGCCTGGAGTGCTATGTCCGGGGCCAACGTCCTGACTTTC.